The text below deals with one T cell receptor beta chain. Germline V gene sequence: CDR1 MNHEY, CDR2 SVGAGI. The CDR3 is 15 amino acids. Trimming pared 2 bases from V and 0 bases from J, leaving 8 bases between. This specimen belongs to a study of blood T cell repertoires in COVID-19. The protocol was immunoSEQ multiplex PCR, while the TCRdb copy is restricted to in-frame clones and leaves out a portion. The top ten clones hold roughly 1% of a sample with more than 25,000 clones, 80% to 95% of them seen once. The sequenced sample was peripheral blood. The J gene is TRBJ2-1, the V gene TRBV6-5; no definite D call. The origin of this receptor is a man between 70 and 80 years old with active or convalescent COVID-19. CDR3 residues: CASSYGRSSYNEQFF. As DNA, the CDR3 is TGTGCCAGCAGTTACGGGCGTAGCTCCTACAATGAGCAGTTCTTC.